What follows describes a single T cell receptor (beta chain). CDR1 and CDR2 (germline): SEHNR, FQNEAQ (reference sequence). This CDR3 has 15 residues. The V segment lost 7 bases and the J segment 6 bases; nucleotides outside the gene matches: 11. These data originate in a study of radiotherapy plus CTLA-4 blockade in lung cancer. Profiled with immunoSEQ multiplex PCR; TCRdb holds only in-frame clones, not every one. Altogether over 50,000 clones are present, more than 60% being singletons, with the ten largest covering 16%. This sample comprised peripheral blood, obtained from a patient treated with radiotherapy plus ipilimumab. The chain links TRBV7-9 to TRBJ1-4; 7 nucleotides match TRBD1. This sequence originates from a human donor with non-small cell lung cancer who had a complete response to radiotherapy plus ipilimumab. This chain's CDR3 is CASTNQGVGDEKLFF. The CDR3 DNA follows: TGTGCCAGCACCAACCAGGGGGTGGGAGATGAAAAACTGTTTTTT.